What follows are 27 T cell receptor delta chains derived from one specimen sequenced in a study of gammadelta T cells in human blood. With CATT, TCRdb re-called clones from the RT-PCR reads. The profile shows hundreds of delta-chain clones, 10% to 14% of them singletons. Material: Vgamma9Vdelta2 gamma-delta T cells from adult blood. Receptors originate from a human donor.

A word on this clone: This sequence may be a read error, since a much larger clone differs from it by one base. This chain connects TRDV2 to TRDJ1; 13 nucleotides align to TRDD3. Trimming removed 0 bases from V and 1 base from J; junction bases left unmatched: 28. Looked up from germline, CDR1 is GEAIGNYY and CDR2 is EKD. The CDR3 has 25 amino acids. The CDR3 spells CACDTLPTQSLTGGYARWGTDKLIF. CDR3 in DNA: TGTGCCTGTGACACCCTTCCTACCCAGTCCCTAACTGGGGGATACGCACGATGGGGCACCGATAAACTCATCTTT.

By sample share, this clone is large (0.1 to 1%). The chain employs TRDV2 and TRDJ1; D perhaps matches TRDD3 (6 bases). The germline V gene encodes CDR1 GEAIGNYY and CDR2 EKD. Trimming pared 2 bases from V and 0 bases from J, leaving 15 bases between. CDR3 length: 16 residues. The CDR3 spells CACDKVGISYTDKLIF. CDR3 nucleotides: TGTGCCTGTGACAAAGTAGGGATATCTTACACCGATAAACTCATCTTT.

By sample share, this clone is large. The J gene is TRDJ1, the V gene TRDV2, with 10 bases fitting TRDD3. Germline-derived CDR1 and CDR2 are GEAIGNYY and EKD. J was trimmed by 3 bases and V by 0 bases; bases with no gene match: 18. The CDR3 is 20 amino acids. The CDR3 protein is CACDTVRILGDVTWADKLIF. For the CDR3, the DNA is TGTGCCTGTGACACCGTCCGTATACTGGGGGATGTAACGTGGGCCGATAAACTCATCTTT.

By share of the sample, this clone is medium-sized. This sequence joins TRDV2 and TRDJ1; 12 bases fit TRDD3. The CDR3 is 18 residues long. V shed 3 bases, J shed 3 bases, and the junction held 13 bases outside the gene matches. From germline, CDR1 is GEAIGNYY and CDR2 EKD. The CDR3 nucleotides read TGTGCCTGTGACCATATGAGGTCCACTGGGGGATACCCCGATAAACTCATCTTT. This codes for CACDHMRSTGGYPDKLIF.

In this sample, this clone turned up a few times. This likely traces to a read error, being one base from a far larger clone. Other DNA variants within this sample encode the same CDR3. The chain recombines TRDV2 with TRDJ3, with D perhaps TRDD3 (5 bases). This CDR3 has 19 residues. Germline V gene sequence: CDR1 GEAIGNYY, CDR2 EKD. CDR3 nucleotides: TGTGCCTGTGACACCGTTGGGGTTGGAAGCTCCTGGGACACCCGACAAATGTTTTTC. Its translation: CACDTVGVGSSWDTRQMFF.

This clone is labeled medium-sized. The chain carries TRDV2 and TRDJ1; 10 bases fit TRDD3. The CDR3 has 19 residues. The V gene's germline CDR1 is GEAIGNYY and CDR2 EKD. V lost 0 bases, J lost 2 bases, and 14 bases stayed unmatched. CDR3 amino acids: CACDTVRSWGILRTDKLIF. The CDR3 DNA is TGTGCCTGTGACACCGTAAGAAGTTGGGGGATACTAAGGACCGATAAACTCATCTTT.

This clone is judged medium-sized (0.01 to 0.1%). V and J are TRDV2 and TRDJ1, with D tentatively TRDD3 (6 bases). V gave up 1 base and J gave up 4 bases, with 12 bases separating them. The CDR3 runs 14 residues. Germline CDR1 GEAIGNYY, CDR2 EKD. The CDR3 DNA follows: TGTGCCTGTGACACGTGGGGGGTCGACGATAAACTCATCTTT. Translating gives CACDTWGVDDKLIF.

This clone counts as medium-sized. The chain joins TRDV2 to TRDJ3, with 9 bases matching TRDD3. V lost 0 bases, J lost 0 bases, and 14 bases stayed unmatched. This CDR3 comprises 22 residues. Looked up from germline, CDR1 is GEAIGNYY and CDR2 is EKD. The CDR3: CACDTGVLGDFSSSWDTRQMFF. The CDR3 coding sequence is TGTGCCTGTGACACCGGCGTACTGGGGGACTTCTCTAGCTCCTGGGACACCCGACAGATGTTTTTC.

Note on this clone: This likely traces to a read error, being one base from a far larger clone. Other DNA sequences from this sample encode an identical CDR3 as well. The chain is built from TRDV2 and TRDJ1; 12 bases are a match to TRDD3. Germline V CDR1 and CDR2: GEAIGNYY, EKD. There are 15 residues in the CDR3. Unmatched junction bases numbered 6, after V lost 5 bases and J lost 3 bases. Here the CDR3 DNA reads TGTGCCTGTGCGGTACTGGGGGATACTCCCGATAAACTCATCTTT. Amino acids: CACAVLGDTPDKLIF.

This clone is termed large. The chain uses TRDV2 and TRDJ1, with 7 bases lining up with TRDD3. Trimming at V came to 0 bases and at J to 0 bases, leaving 9 bases not matched to a gene. Germline V gene data show CDR1 as GEAIGNYY and CDR2 as EKD. CDR3 length: 17 amino acids. CDR3 protein: CACDTVLGSSYTDKLIF. CDR3 in DNA: TGTGCCTGTGACACCGTACTGGGGTCCTCGTACACCGATAAACTCATCTTT.

This clone has only a few counts. A far larger clone differs by one base, so this is likely a read error. Other DNA variants within this sample encode the same CDR3. This chain uses TRDV2 with TRDJ3; maybe TRDD3 (5 bases). There are 19 residues in the CDR3. CDR1 is GEAIGNYY, CDR2 EKD, per germline. This CDR3 reads CACDTVGVGSSWDTRQMFF. In DNA, the CDR3 is TGTGCCTGTGACACCGTTGGGGTTGGAAGCTCCTGGGATACCCGACAGATGTTTTTC.

A few counts support this clone. This may come from a read error, since a much larger clone is one base off. The sample has other DNA sequences that encode this CDR3 too. The V and J genes are TRDV2 and TRDJ3; 8 nucleotides agree with TRDD3. The CDR3 totals 20 residues. V shed 0 bases, J shed 1 base, and the junction held 10 bases outside the gene matches. CDR1 and CDR2 from the germline V gene are GEAIGNYY and EKD. Written as DNA, the CDR3 is TGTGCCTGTGACACCGCTACTGGGGGGTACTATTCCTGGGACACCCGACAGATGTTTTTC. Protein sequence: CACDTATGGYYSWDTRQMFF.

This clone was counted a few times. This DNA's translation differs at residue 13 from TCRdb's protein, which comes from a much larger clone; a read error is likely, and the protein shown is translated from the DNA. The chain has TRDV2 and TRDJ1; 9 bases are a match to TRDD3. The germline V gene encodes CDR1 GEAIGNYY and CDR2 EKD. CDR3 length: 15 amino acids. CDR3 in DNA: TGTGCCTGTGATTCACTGGGGGACAACACCGATAAACGCATCTTT. Translated, it gives CACDSLGDNTDKRIF.

This clone is judged medium-sized (0.01 to 0.1%). J is TRDJ1 and V is TRDV2; 11 bases match TRDD3. The junction had 18 bases not matched to a gene; V was cut back by 4 bases and J by 0 bases. CDR3 length: 20 amino acids. Germline values: CDR1 GEAIGNYY, CDR2 EKD. The CDR3 loop is CACDSLLGDKAPQYTDKLIF. CDR3 nucleotides: TGTGCCTGTGATAGTCTACTGGGGGATAAAGCCCCCCAGTACACCGATAAACTCATCTTT.

This clone is medium-sized. This chain joins TRDV2 and TRDJ3; 8 positions match TRDD3. V was pared by 0 bases and J by 2 bases, with 8 bases of the junction left unmatched. The CDR3 is 19 residues long. Germline assignment: CDR1 GEAIGNYY and CDR2 EKD. The CDR3 nucleotides read TGTGCCTGTGACACCGTTAGGAGGGATACGCCCTGGGACACCCGACAGATGTTTTTC. It encodes CACDTVRRDTPWDTRQMFF.

This clone is medium-sized within its sample. The chain joins TRDV2 to TRDJ1; TRDD3 matches at 9 bases. The CDR3 length is 18 residues. The junction had 10 bases not matched to a gene; V was cut back by 0 bases and J by 0 bases. Germline V gene lookup returns CDR1 GEAIGNYY and CDR2 EKD. The CDR3 here is CACDTVAWGIRYTDKLIF. The DNA for the CDR3 is TGTGCCTGTGACACCGTGGCCTGGGGGATCAGGTACACCGATAAACTCATCTTT.

This clone occurred a few times. A single base separates this from a much larger clone, so it may be a read error. The chain recombines TRDV2 with TRDJ3; TRDD3 matches at 10 bases. V dropped 2 bases and J dropped 1; count of bases not matched to a gene: 10. Germline values: CDR1 GEAIGNYY, CDR2 EKD. The CDR3 contains 20 residues. The CDR3 region has the DNA TGTGCCTGTGACATCGTTTTACTGGGGGATGAGTCCTGGGACACCCGACAGATGTTTTTC. Protein: CACDIVLLGDESWDTRQMFF.

This clone qualifies as medium-sized (0.01 to 0.1%). The V gene is TRDV2, the J gene TRDJ3, with TRDD3 matching over 10 bases. The germline V gene encodes CDR1 GEAIGNYY and CDR2 EKD. J gave up 0 bases and V 3 bases, and 7 bases lay outside the gene matches. This CDR3 has 19 amino acids. The CDR3, as DNA: TGTGCCTGTGACCTGACTGGGGGATCTAGCTCCTGGGACACCCGACAGATGTTTTTC. Protein sequence: CACDLTGGSSSWDTRQMFF.

The rearrangement joins TRDV2 to TRDJ3; 10 bases are shared with TRDD3. Unmatched junction bases numbered 13, after V lost 0 bases and J lost 0 bases. The germline V gene has CDR1 GEAIGNYY and CDR2 EKD. The CDR3 contains 22 residues. CDR3 residues: CACDTGELGDSVSSWDTRQMFF. The CDR3 DNA reads TGTGCCTGTGACACCGGGGAACTGGGGGATTCGGTAAGCTCCTGGGACACCCGACAGATGTTTTTC.

This clone ranks as medium-sized. The gene calls are TRDV2 and TRDJ3; tentatively, D is TRDD3 (6 bases). Trimming took 0 bases from V and 2 from J, leaving 13 bases between them. Germline V gene data show CDR1 as GEAIGNYY and CDR2 as EKD. The CDR3 covers 18 residues. CDR3: CACDTAGARTWDTRQMFF. The CDR3 DNA is TGTGCCTGTGACACCGCTGGGGCTCGCACCTGGGACACCCGACAGATGTTTTTC.

This clone appeared a few times. This DNA's translation and the protein TCRdb lists, from a much larger clone, do not match at residue 18, likely due to a read error; the protein shown is translated from the DNA. The rearrangement joins TRDV2 to TRDJ1; TRDD3 matches 8 bases. This CDR3 is built from 19 residues. The germline V gene encodes CDR1 GEAIGNYY and CDR2 EKD. The CDR3 region is CACDPIVGDSSHYTDKLTF. The CDR3 DNA is TGTGCCTGTGACCCGATCGTGGGGGATTCCTCCCACTACACCGATAAACTCACCTTT.

In the case of this clone: The amino acid sequence in TCRdb belongs to a much larger clone and departs from this DNA's translation at residue 4, likely a sequencing read error; the sequence shown is translated from the DNA. The rearrangement links TRDV2 to TRDJ1; TRDD3 is a possible D gene (5 bases). The CDR3 has 15 amino acids. Per the germline V gene, CDR1 is GEAIGNYY and CDR2 is EKD. The DNA of the CDR3 is TGTGCCTCTGACCCTTTGGGGCCGTACACCGATAAACTCATCTTT. Its translation: CASDPLGPYTDKLIF.

By share, this clone counts as medium-sized. The rearrangement joins TRDV2 to TRDJ1; TRDD3 agrees at 8 bases. CDR3 length: 14 amino acids. Trimming removed 0 bases from V and 3 bases from J; junction bases left unmatched: 2. CDR1 and CDR2 from the germline V gene are GEAIGNYY and EKD. The CDR3 DNA reads TGTGCCTGTGACACCGTGGGGGATGCCGATAAACTCATCTTT. This translates into CACDTVGDADKLIF.

This clone has more than one count but fewer than ten. V and J are TRDV2 and TRDJ1, with 13 bases that match TRDD3. The CDR3 is 18 amino acids. Germline CDR1 and CDR2: GEAIGNYY and EKD. V trimming: 0 bases; J trimming: 0 bases; junction bases outside the gene matches: 6. CDR3 DNA sequence: TGTGCCTGTGACACCCTCACTGGGGGATACGCTAACACCGATAAACTCATCTTT. This translates into CACDTLTGGYANTDKLIF.

This clone was found a few times. The chain joins TRDV2 to TRDJ1; TRDD3 matches at 9 bases. This CDR3 spans 14 amino acids. With V trimmed by 3 bases and J by 3 bases, 4 bases remained unmatched. In germline, CDR1 is GEAIGNYY, CDR2 EKD. The CDR3 protein is CACDPLGDPDKLIF. CDR3 in DNA: TGTGCCTGTGACCCCCTGGGGGATCCCGATAAACTCATCTTT.

This clone is large in the sample. The chain combines TRDV2 with TRDJ1, with 11 bases aligning to TRDD3. The CDR3 is 16 amino acids. Losses at the gene ends were 0 bases for V and 0 bases for J; bases not matched to a gene: 2. Germline lookup yields CDR1 GEAIGNYY and CDR2 EKD. The CDR3 sequence is CACDTMGDTNTDKLIF. The CDR3 DNA follows: TGTGCCTGTGACACCATGGGGGATACGAACACCGATAAACTCATCTTT.

This clone turned up a few times. The rearrangement links TRDV2 to TRDJ1, with TRDD3 identical over 10 bases. Germline loops: CDR1 GEAIGNYY, CDR2 EKD. V lost 0 bases and J lost 0; bases outside the gene matches: 9. CDR3 length: 18 amino acids. The CDR3 region is CACDTLTGGSTYTDKLIF. The CDR3 DNA sequence: TGTGCCTGTGACACCCTCACTGGGGGATCGACGTACACCGATAAACTCATCTTT.